The 13 T cell receptor beta chains in this list originate from one sample, sequenced in a study of graft-versus-host responses after intestinal transplantation. Their specific antigens are unknown. Sequenced by immunoSEQ multiplex PCR; TCRdb stores in-frame clones only, minus some. The sample has around 90,000 clones, 92% seen once. Sequenced here: unstimulated CD8+ T cells sorted from spleen or lymph node cells, sampled before transplant. The receptor source for this set is a human donor who was the organ donor for an intestinal transplant.

The genes are TRBV11-2 and TRBJ1-3; D is uncertain. CDR1 and CDR2 from the germline V gene are SGHAT and FQNNGV. Trimming shortened V by 2 bases and J by 0 bases, and 14 bases separated the two germline ends. CDR3 length equals 17 residues. The CDR3 DNA follows: TGTGCCAGCAGCTTATGGGCTTTGGCCGACTCTGGAAACACCATATATTTT. It translates to CASSLWALADSGNTIYF.

The chain carries TRBV23-1 and TRBJ1-6; no firm D call. TRBV23-1 is an open reading frame whose function is uncertain. Trimming took off 0 bases at V and 8 bases at J, with 5 bases between the two ends. This CDR3 contains 13 residues. The CDR3 region is CASSQSGDSPLHF. The CDR3 DNA reads as TGCGCCAGCAGTCAATCCGGGGATTCACCCCTCCACTTT.

The chain recombines TRBV6-4 with TRBJ2-1, with 16 bases aligning to TRBD2. Germline CDR1 MRHNA, CDR2 SNTAGT. J lost 8 bases, V lost 6 bases, and 4 bases had no gene match. The CDR3 has 15 residues. CDR3 DNA: TGTGCCAGCAGCGGGACTAGCGGGAGGGCCGATGAGCAGTTCTTC. It is translated as CASSGTSGRADEQFF.

This clone showed up just a few times. J is TRBJ2-7 and V is TRBV2; no definite D call. Trimming pared 0 bases from V and 2 bases from J, leaving 8 bases between. The CDR3 length is 14 residues. Germline CDR1 SNHLY, CDR2 FYNNEI. CDR3 DNA sequence: TGTGCCAGCAGTGAAGCTAGGAGTACCTACGAGCAGTACTTC. Translation: CASSEARSTYEQYF. The full variable domain, its missing parts supplied by reference TRBV2 and TRBJ2-7, is EPEVTQTPSHQVTQMGQEVILRCVPISNHLYFYWYRQILGQKVEFLVSFYNNEISEKSEIFDDQFSVERPDGSNFTLKIRSTKLEDSAMYFCASSEARSTYEQYFGPGTRLTVT.

The chain joins TRBV7-9 to TRBJ2-7; no clear D. This CDR3 contains 13 residues. Germline V gene sequence: CDR1 SEHNR, CDR2 FQNEAQ (reference sequence). V lost 6 bases and J 0 bases, leaving 9 bases between the germline ends. Here the CDR3 DNA reads TGTGCCAGCAGTACGGGTGTCTCCTACGAGCAGTACTTC. Protein sequence: CASSTGVSYEQYF.

This chain's CDR3 is CASSPIGAGNEQFF. CDR3 coding DNA: TGTGCCAGCAGTCCGATCGGGGCGGGAAATGAGCAGTTCTTC. The chain uses TRBV28 and TRBJ2-1; tentative D call: TRBD2 (6 bases). Trimming cost V 5 bases and J 7 bases, with 15 bases left between them. This CDR3 has 14 amino acids. CDR1 is MDHEN and CDR2 is SYDVKM in the germline V gene.

V and J are TRBV11-3 and TRBJ2-2, with a possible D match to TRBD2 (5 bases). Trimming took 7 bases from V and 3 from J, leaving 15 bases between them. This CDR3 has 15 amino acids. From germline, CDR1 is SGHNT and CDR2 YENEEA. The CDR3 nucleotides read TGTGCCAGCAACAGCCCTAGCTGGTACACCGGGGAGCTGTTTTTT. Translating gives CASNSPSWYTGELFF. The full variable domain, rest sourced from reference TRBV11-3 and TRBJ2-2, is EAGVVQSPRYKIIEKKQPVAFWCNPISGHNTLYWYLQNLGQGPELLIRYENEEAVDDSQLPKDRFSAERLKGVDSTLKIQPAELGDSAVYLCASNSPSWYTGELFFGEGSRLTVL.

The V gene is TRBV28, the J gene TRBJ1-1; D unclear. From germline, CDR1 is MDHEN and CDR2 SYDVKM. Trimming removed 2 bases at V and 0 bases at J, with 10 bases between. The CDR3 extends over 15 amino acids. This CDR3 is CASSLVTRLNTEAFF. CDR3 nucleotide sequence: TGTGCCAGCAGTTTAGTCACAAGATTGAACACTGAAGCTTTCTTT.

This clone is a singleton in its sample. The chain employs TRBV18 and TRBJ1-1; 9 positions match TRBD1. The germline V gene has CDR1 KGHSH and CDR2 LQKENI. The junction had 8 bases not matched to a gene; V was cut back by 2 bases and J by 1 base. This CDR3 has 17 amino acids. This CDR3 reads CASSPNRGRGRNTEAFF. The CDR3 DNA is TGTGCCAGCTCACCAAACAGGGGGCGCGGAAGGAACACTGAAGCTTTCTTT.

This rearrangement joins TRBV28 to TRBJ1-2, with 8 nucleotides matching TRBD1. This CDR3 region has 15 residues. Germline V lookup: CDR1 MDHEN, CDR2 SYDVKM. J was trimmed by 8 bases and V by 3 bases; bases with no gene match: 11. As DNA, the CDR3 is TGTGCCAGCAGTTTGTCCTTGCAGGGGGCTTGGGGCTACACCTTC. This encodes CASSLSLQGAWGYTF.

The gene calls are TRBV11-3 and TRBJ2-5; D is unclear. CDR1 and CDR2 (germline): SGHNT, YENEEA. The CDR3 covers 15 residues. With 5 bases removed from V and 1 base from J, the gap between germline ends came to 14 bases. CDR3 DNA: TGTGCCAGCAGCCCCCGTCCGAGTATCCAAGAGACCCAGTACTTC. Translating it yields CASSPRPSIQETQYF. The complete variable domain, with remaining parts taken from reference TRBV11-3 and TRBJ2-5, reads EAGVVQSPRYKIIEKKQPVAFWCNPISGHNTLYWYLQNLGQGPELLIRYENEEAVDDSQLPKDRFSAERLKGVDSTLKIQPAELGDSAVYLCASSPRPSIQETQYFGPGTRLLVL.

This clone has just one count. The genes are TRBV5-4 and TRBJ2-1; 13 bases map to TRBD2. After removal of 4 bases from V and 6 bases from J, the junction contained 10 bases not matched to a gene. The length of the CDR3 is 17 residues. Germline CDR1 SGHNT, CDR2 YYREEE (reference sequence). In nucleotides, the CDR3 is TGTGCCAGCAGCGAGGGACTAGCGGGAACTACAGGCAATGAGCAGTTCTTC. Its translation is CASSEGLAGTTGNEQFF.

Only a few counts were recorded for this clone. The gene calls are TRBV7-9 and TRBJ1-1; 9 positions agree with TRBD1. V was clipped by 6 bases and J by 7 bases; unmatched bases: 6. The V gene's germline CDR1 is SEHNR and CDR2 FQNEAQ (reference sequence). CDR3 length equals 13 residues. As DNA, the CDR3 is TGTGCCAGCAGTTTTCCGGGACAGGGTGAAGCTTTCTTT. Translation gives CASSFPGQGEAFF.